This T cell receptor beta chain is drawn from a study of blood T cell repertoires in COVID-19. The wider study: Spain, Italy and the United States supplied samples that represented acute and convalescent COVID-19. PBMCs, B-cell-depleted T cells, or T cells provided the cDNA or gDNA that made up the material.

TCRdb's table, derived via immunoSEQ multiplex PCR, lists solely in-frame clones and lacks some. The table lists about 130,000 clones, about 80% of them singletons. Per germline, CDR1 KGHDR and CDR2 SFDVKD. This CDR3 contains 15 residues. Trimming pared 9 bases from V and 7 bases from J, leaving 18 bases between. Sequencing was carried out using peripheral blood. This receptor was obtained from a woman between 45 and 65 years old with acute or convalescent COVID-19. The V call is TRBV24-1, the J call TRBJ1-6, with D perhaps TRBD1 (5 bases). Here the CDR3 reads CATGVGGIRNSPLHF. CDR3 coding DNA: TGTGCCACCGGGGTCGGGGGTATCAGAAATTCACCCCTCCACTTT.